These 21 T cell receptor beta chains were all obtained from the same sample, sequenced in a study of T cell responses to AZD1222 COVID-19 vaccine. Sequencing was performed with immunoSEQ multiplex PCR; in TCRdb, only in-frame clones are kept and a portion is missing. The data contain about 130,000 clones, 88% of them seen just once; the ten biggest clones take up 4.4%. Sequenced here: peripheral blood, sampled on day 0 of AZD1222 vaccination. These receptors came from an adult in good health.

This chain links TRBV27 with TRBJ2-7; tentatively, D is TRBD1 (5 bases). Germline-derived CDR1 and CDR2 are MNHEY and SMNVEV (reference sequence). Deletions cut 7 bases from V and 4 bases from J, with 8 bases between. This CDR3 is 11 amino acids long. The CDR3: CASKGLYEQYF. DNA of the CDR3: TGTGCCAGCAAGGGGTTATACGAGCAGTACTTC.

The chain uses TRBV27 and TRBJ1-3; 8 nucleotides line up with TRBD1. V lost 5 bases, J lost 0 bases, and 9 bases stayed unmatched. This CDR3 is built from 17 residues. The germline V gene encodes CDR1 MNHEY and CDR2 SMNVEV (reference sequence). In DNA form, the CDR3 reads TGTGCCAGCAGTCCCTTCGGGGACAGGTCCTCTGGAAACACCATATATTTT. It yields the protein CASSPFGDRSSGNTIYF.

The chain has TRBV15 and TRBJ1-4; D not resolved. CDR3 size: 14 residues. V shed 1 base and J shed 8 bases, with 11 bases lying between them. Germline loops: CDR1 LNHNV, CDR2 YYDKDF (reference sequence). The chain's CDR3 is CATSRGIAQEKLFF. The CDR3 DNA reads as TGTGCCACCAGCAGAGGAATCGCCCAAGAAAAACTGTTTTTT.

This chain joins TRBV11-3 and TRBJ1-2; 8 nucleotides align to TRBD1. In germline, CDR1 is SGHNT, CDR2 YENEEA. The junction had 11 bases not matched to a gene; V was cut back by 5 bases and J by 3 bases. The length of the CDR3 is 16 residues. The CDR3 spells CASSGQGPLGYYGYTF. CDR3 DNA: TGTGCCAGCAGCGGACAGGGTCCTCTGGGATACTATGGCTACACCTTC.

The V gene is TRBV19, the J gene TRBJ2-6, with D perhaps TRBD2 (5 bases). V shed 4 bases and J shed 0 bases, with 16 bases lying between them. CDR1 and CDR2 from the germline V gene are LNHDA and SQIVND (reference sequence). The CDR3 extends over 18 amino acids. The DNA of the CDR3 is TGTGCCAGTAGTAAGGTCGGAGGAAAGCGCTCTGGGGCCAACGTCCTGACTTTC. It codes for CASSKVGGKRSGANVLTF.

This chain uses TRBV2 with TRBJ2-3; TRBD1 matches at 8 bases. The CDR3 sequence is 15 residues long. The V gene end was trimmed by 5 bases and the J gene end by 0 bases; junction bases not matched to a gene: 4. Looked up from germline, CDR1 is SNHLY and CDR2 is FYNNEI. CDR3 region: CASSQRTGSTDTQYF. In DNA, the CDR3 is TGTGCCAGCAGTCAAAGGACAGGGAGCACAGATACGCAGTATTTT.

The chain links TRBV19 to TRBJ2-2; D gene unclear. This CDR3 region has 13 residues. V dropped 1 base and J dropped 5 bases, with 5 bases sitting between them. CDR1 is LNHDA, CDR2 SQIVND, per germline (reference sequence). The CDR3 loop is CASSIVGTGELFF. Written as DNA, the CDR3 is TGTGCCAGTAGTATAGTGGGAACCGGGGAGCTGTTTTTT.

The chain carries TRBV7-2 and TRBJ2-5; maybe TRBD2 (6 bases). CDR3 length: 16 residues. V lost 3 bases to trimming and J lost 4 bases, with 18 bases between them. CDR1 and CDR2 (germline): SGHTA, FQGNSA. CDR3 DNA sequence: TGTGCCAGCAGCTTGAATTCCGGGACTGGGGGAGAGACCCAGTACTTC. Translating gives CASSLNSGTGGETQYF.

The chain has TRBV4-3 and TRBJ1-2, with D perhaps matching TRBD1 (5 bases). This CDR3 has 16 residues. V was cut by 0 bases and J by 4 bases, with 15 bases left in between. Per germline, CDR1 LGHNA and CDR2 YSLEER. CDR3 amino acids: CASSQEGRVRAYGYTF. The CDR3 nucleotides are TGCGCCAGCAGCCAAGAGGGGAGGGTCAGGGCCTATGGCTACACCTTC.

CDR3 in DNA: TGTGCCAGCAGCTCGGGCCAGGATTATGGTGGCTACACCTTC. Amino acids: CASSSGQDYGGYTF. The chain is built from TRBV5-4 and TRBJ1-2; D gene ambiguous. V was clipped by 3 bases and J by 7 bases, with 16 bases between them. In germline, CDR1 is SGHNT, CDR2 YYREEE (reference sequence). The CDR3 has 14 residues.

The rearrangement joins TRBV5-1 to TRBJ2-7, with 8 nucleotides matching TRBD1. The CDR3 is made up of 17 amino acids. Germline V gives CDR1 SGHRS, CDR2 YFSETQ. Unmatched junction bases numbered 13, after V lost 0 bases and J lost 5 bases. Written as DNA, the CDR3 is TGCGCCAGCAGCTTGGCCCGTACCGGACAGGGTTTCCACGAGCAGTACTTC. This gives the protein CASSLARTGQGFHEQYF.

The chain employs TRBV27 and TRBJ1-5; maybe TRBD1 (6 bases). Germline CDR1 and CDR2: MNHEY and SMNVEV (reference sequence). The ends were cut back, 5 bases at V and 3 bases at J, with 8 bases in the middle. CDR3 length: 13 residues. CDR3 loop: CASSRTDNQPQHF. CDR3 bases: TGTGCCAGCAGTCGGACAGACAATCAGCCCCAGCATTTT.

The chain combines TRBV25-1 with TRBJ2-1; D is undetermined. This CDR3 has 13 amino acids. Trimming removed 6 bases at V and 5 bases at J, with 11 bases between. Germline lookup yields CDR1 MGHDK and CDR2 SYGVNS. CDR3 in amino acids: CASSDPPHNEQFF. In DNA, the CDR3 is TGTGCCAGCAGCGACCCCCCACACAATGAGCAGTTCTTC.

V and J are TRBV27 and TRBJ1-2, with 9 bases aligning to TRBD1. V lost 6 bases, J lost 1 base, and 9 bases stayed unmatched. Germline values: CDR1 MNHEY, CDR2 SMNVEV (reference sequence). The CDR3 extends over 16 amino acids. For the CDR3, the DNA is TGTGCCAGCAGGGGCGAGGGGACAGGGCGTAACTATGGCTACACCTTC. This sequence encodes CASRGEGTGRNYGYTF.

This clone was observed a single time. V gene TRBV5-1 combines with J gene TRBJ1-2, with a possible D match to TRBD1 (6 bases). V gave up 6 bases and J gave up 6 bases, with 9 bases separating them. The CDR3 is 11 residues long. Per germline, CDR1 SGHRS and CDR2 YFSETQ. CDR3 loop: CASKGEDGYTF. DNA for the CDR3: TGCGCCAGCAAGGGGGAAGATGGCTACACCTTC. The variable domain in full, with the rest retrieved from reference TRBV5-1 and TRBJ1-2, is KAGVTQTPRYLIKTRGQQVTLSCSPISGHRSVSWYQQTPGQGLQFLFEYFSETQRNKGNFPGRFSGRQFSNSRSEMNVSTLELGDSALYLCASKGEDGYTFGSGTRLTVV.

The chain carries TRBV24-1 and TRBJ2-3; 9 nucleotides line up with TRBD1. Trimming took 0 bases from V and 6 from J; bases not matched to a gene: 9. In germline, CDR1 is KGHDR, CDR2 SFDVKD. This CDR3 is 17 amino acids long. The CDR3 loop is CATSDLGTGPAGDTQYF. The DNA of the CDR3 is TGTGCCACCAGTGATTTGGGGACAGGGCCCGCGGGGGATACGCAGTATTTT.

This clone was seen a few times. V usage is TRBV4-3 and J usage is TRBJ1-1; the D gene is possibly TRBD1 (6 bases). Germline V lookup: CDR1 LGHNA, CDR2 YSLEER. This CDR3 spans 16 amino acids. V dropped 5 bases and J dropped 2 bases, with 18 bases sitting between them. As DNA, the CDR3 is TGCGCCAGCAGCAAAGGGTTTAACAGGGAAAACACTGAAGCTTTCTTT. Residues: CASSKGFNRENTEAFF.

V gene TRBV6-2 or TRBV6-3 combines with J gene TRBJ2-1; D uncertain. Trimming took off 5 bases at V and 2 bases at J, with 4 bases between the two ends. Germline CDR1 reads MNHEY; CDR2 reads SVGEGT. The CDR3 extends over 12 amino acids. CDR3 DNA sequence: TGTGCCAGCAGTAGGACCTACAATGAGCAGTTCTTC. Its translation is CASSRTYNEQFF.

The rearrangement joins TRBV7-8 to TRBJ1-2; 8 bases agree with TRBD1. Germline V gene lookup returns CDR1 SGHVS and CDR2 FQNEAQ. Losses at the gene ends were 2 bases for V and 5 bases for J; bases not matched to a gene: 10. CDR3 size: 16 residues. The CDR3 is CASSLKFQGASYGYTF. The CDR3 nucleotides are TGTGCCAGCAGCTTAAAATTCCAGGGGGCAAGTTATGGCTACACCTTC.

CDR3: CASSLIRDKTSGSTDTQYF. CDR3 in DNA: TGTGCCAGCAGCTTAATCAGGGACAAGACTAGCGGGAGCACAGATACGCAGTATTTT. This chain uses TRBV7-9 with TRBJ2-3; 10 nucleotides line up with TRBD2. The CDR3 loop spans 19 amino acids. Germline loops: CDR1 SEHNR, CDR2 FQNEAQ (reference sequence). Unmatched junction bases numbered 11, after V lost 2 bases and J lost 0 bases.

The CDR3 region is CAWSYGSEGNSPLHF. DNA for the CDR3: TGTGCCTGGAGTTACGGGTCCGAAGGGAATTCACCCCTCCACTTT. The rearrangement joins TRBV30 to TRBJ1-6; no clear D. Germline V gives CDR1 GTSNPN, CDR2 SVGIG (reference sequence). This CDR3 contains 15 residues. Trimming cost V 2 bases and J 7 bases, with 15 bases left between them.